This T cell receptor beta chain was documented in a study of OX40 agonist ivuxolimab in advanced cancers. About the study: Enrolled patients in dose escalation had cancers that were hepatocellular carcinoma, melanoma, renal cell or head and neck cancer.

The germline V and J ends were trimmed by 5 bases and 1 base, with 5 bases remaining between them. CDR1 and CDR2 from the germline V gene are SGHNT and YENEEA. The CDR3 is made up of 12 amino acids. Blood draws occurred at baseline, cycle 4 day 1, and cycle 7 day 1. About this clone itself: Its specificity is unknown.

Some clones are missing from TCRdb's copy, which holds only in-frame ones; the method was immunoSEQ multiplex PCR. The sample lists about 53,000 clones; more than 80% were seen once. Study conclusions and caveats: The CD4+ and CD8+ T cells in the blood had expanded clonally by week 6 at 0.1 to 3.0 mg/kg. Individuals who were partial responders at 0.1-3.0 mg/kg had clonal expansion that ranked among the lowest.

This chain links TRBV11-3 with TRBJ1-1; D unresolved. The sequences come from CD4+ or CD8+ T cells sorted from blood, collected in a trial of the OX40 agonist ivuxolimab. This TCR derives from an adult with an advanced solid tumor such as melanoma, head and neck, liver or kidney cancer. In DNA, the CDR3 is TGTGCCAGCAGCAAGGGGAACACTGAAGCTTTCTTT. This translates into CASSKGNTEAFF.